Detailed here is one TCR beta chain. The antigen remains undetermined. This may arise from a read error, as a much more abundant clone is one base away. The source of the sample is a study of T cells in Graves' hyperthyroidism and ophthalmopathy. Fresh peripheral blood, 10 ml, was the source of the PBMCs. There were TCR beta CDR3 regions amplified from RNA transcripts. Initially, a first-round RT-PCR of the TCR CDR3 employed the HTBI primer set. TCRdb passed the multiplex PCR reads through MiXCR, listing each CDR3 protein once. The table shows under 350,000 distinct CDR3 sequences, with about 18% occurring only once. The germline V gene has CDR1 SGHKS and CDR2 YYEKEE (reference sequence). The germline V and J ends were trimmed by 3 bases and 1 base, with 17 bases remaining between them. The CDR3 consists of 16 residues. Findings of the study overall: Blood also showed most of the thyroid clonotypes that were expanded above 0.001. Stable hyperthyroidism and ophthalmopathy were separated using 13 V-J signatures.

This sequence joins TRBV5-5 and TRBJ2-7, with D perhaps being TRBD1 or TRBD2 (6 bases each). This TCR was sampled from a woman between 45 and 65 years old with Graves' hyperthyroidism. The material sequenced was blood. The CDR3: CASSSHYGGLSYEQYV. For the CDR3, the DNA is TGTGCCAGCAGCTCGCATTATGGGGGGCTTTCCTACGAGCAGTACGTC.